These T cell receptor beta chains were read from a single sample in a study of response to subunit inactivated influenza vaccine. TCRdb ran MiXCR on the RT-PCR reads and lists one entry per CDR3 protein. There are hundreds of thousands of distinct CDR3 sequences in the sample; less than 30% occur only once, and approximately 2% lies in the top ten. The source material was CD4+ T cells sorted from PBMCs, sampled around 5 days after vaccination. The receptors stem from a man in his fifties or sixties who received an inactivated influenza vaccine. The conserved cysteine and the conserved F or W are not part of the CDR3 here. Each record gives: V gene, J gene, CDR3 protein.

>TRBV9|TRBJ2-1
ASTRGLLAESLSYNEQF
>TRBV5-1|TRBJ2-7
ASSPGRLGMTYEQY
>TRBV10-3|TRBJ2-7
AISGLPGLAYEQY
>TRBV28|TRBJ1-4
ASSHRDVATNEKLF
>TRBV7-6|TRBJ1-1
ASSLQKRTGVSTEAF
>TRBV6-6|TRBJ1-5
ASSYRAGQPQH
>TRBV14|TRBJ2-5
ASSQLSRGETQY
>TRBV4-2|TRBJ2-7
ASSAPGLAGPYEQY
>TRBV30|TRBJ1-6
AWSVQENSPLH
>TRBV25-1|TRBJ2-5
ASSFQGVSETQY
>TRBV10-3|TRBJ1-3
AISEEDRGNTIY
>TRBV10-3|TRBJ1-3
AISDLTNSGNTIY
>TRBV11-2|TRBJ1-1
ASSLDRGEAF
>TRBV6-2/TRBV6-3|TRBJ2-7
ASSWTGASYEQY
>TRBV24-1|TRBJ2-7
ATSDSGLAGVYEQY
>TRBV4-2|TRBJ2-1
ASSQDWGREQF
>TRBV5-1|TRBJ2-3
ASSSGLAGKSDTQY
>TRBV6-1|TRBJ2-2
ASSEALRGSGELF
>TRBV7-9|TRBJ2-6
ASSLGVAGSGANVLT
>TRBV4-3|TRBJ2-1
ASSQGVGRVSYNEQF
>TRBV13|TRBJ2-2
ASRGGNTGELF
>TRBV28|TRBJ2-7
ASTDRGRLYEQY
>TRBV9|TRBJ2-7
ASSPRQGTTYEQY
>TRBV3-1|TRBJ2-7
ASSPWTGGAWVY
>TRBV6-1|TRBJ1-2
ASSESSNYGYT
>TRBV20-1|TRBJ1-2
SARDHRHWGYT
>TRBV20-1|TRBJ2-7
SAGDRLAYEQY
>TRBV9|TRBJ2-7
ASGGGGSSYEQY
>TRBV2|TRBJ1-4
ASMQGENEKLF
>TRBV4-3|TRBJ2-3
ASSQEDVRVGDTQY
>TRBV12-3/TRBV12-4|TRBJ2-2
ASSSLAGFTGELF
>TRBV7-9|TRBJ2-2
ASQAGQASTGELF
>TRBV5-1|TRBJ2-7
ASSYGSLPNEQY
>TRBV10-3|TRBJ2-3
AIGQGASTDTQY
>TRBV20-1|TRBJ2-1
SASLAGVSNEQF
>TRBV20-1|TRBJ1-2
SASTLTDDGYT